The clone carrying this T cell receptor beta chain was observed many times. Its antigen is still unknown. Germline V gives CDR1 KGHDR, CDR2 SFDVKD. With 4 bases removed from V and 1 base from J, the gap between germline ends came to 6 bases. This CDR3 is 14 amino acids long. This sample is drawn from a study of regulatory T cells in long-lasting Graves disease. Study results and limitations: Public clonotype sharing was higher in persistent than newly diagnosed patients. Persistent cases favored TRBV28, TRBJ1-2 and TRBJ2-5.

Time point defined: newly diagnosed GD, antithyroid drugs for less than 3 months. The TCR library was made from RNA extracted from PBMCs. Arm-PCR of CDR3 regions and iRepertoire HTBI primers were used to build TCR beta libraries. TCRdb re-analysed the multiplex PCR reads in MiXCR, keeping a single row per CDR3 protein. The repertoire consists of around 500,000 distinct CDR3 sequences, with 12% occurring once and the leading ten covering approximately 9%. This same sample was also part of a study on T cells in Graves' hyperthyroidism and ophthalmopathy.

This material consisted of peripheral blood mononuclear cells (PBMCs), taken at new diagnosis, from a patient treated with antithyroid drugs. The clonotype originates from a woman in her twenties or thirties with Graves disease. V usage is TRBV24-1 and J usage is TRBJ2-2; D is unresolved. CDR3 loop: CATSEPGNTGELFF. In nucleotides, the CDR3 is TGTGCCACCAGTGAACCGGGGAACACCGGGGAGCTGTTTTTT.